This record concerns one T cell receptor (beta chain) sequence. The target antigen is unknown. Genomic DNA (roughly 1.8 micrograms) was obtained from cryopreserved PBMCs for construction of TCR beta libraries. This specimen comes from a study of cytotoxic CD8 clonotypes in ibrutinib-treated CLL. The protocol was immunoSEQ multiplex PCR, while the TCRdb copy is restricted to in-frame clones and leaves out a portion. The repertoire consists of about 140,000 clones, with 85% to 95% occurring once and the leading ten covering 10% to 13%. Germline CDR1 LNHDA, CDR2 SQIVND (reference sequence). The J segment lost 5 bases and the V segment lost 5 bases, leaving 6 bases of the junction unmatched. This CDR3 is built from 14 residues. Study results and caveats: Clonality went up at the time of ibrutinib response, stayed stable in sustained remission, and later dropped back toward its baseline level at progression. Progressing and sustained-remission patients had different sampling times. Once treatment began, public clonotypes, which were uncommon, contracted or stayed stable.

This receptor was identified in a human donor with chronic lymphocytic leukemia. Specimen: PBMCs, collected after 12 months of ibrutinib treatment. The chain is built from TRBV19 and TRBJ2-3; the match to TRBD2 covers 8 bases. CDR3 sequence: CASSWLAGQDTQYF. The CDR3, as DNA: TGTGCCAGTAGTTGGCTAGCGGGCCAAGATACGCAGTATTTT.